This T cell receptor beta chain was captured in a study of shared clonotypes between healthy human individuals. Trimming removed 6 bases at V and 0 bases at J, with 5 bases between. The germline V gene has CDR1 LNHDA and CDR2 SQIVND (reference sequence). The length of the CDR3 is 13 residues. Every immunoSEQ plate was one replicate of a subset's evenly spread DNA. The repertoire was sequenced with immunoSEQ multiplex PCR; TCRdb's copy has only in-frame clones and lacks some. The table has approximately 400,000 clones, 90% to 97% seen once. The sequencing sample was made of memory CD8+ T cells sorted from blood. Subset of the sample: CD45RO+ cells pooled with CCR7-negative TemRA cells. The origin of this receptor is a man aged 25 to 40 in good health. The rearrangement links TRBV19 to TRBJ1-4, with D possibly matching TRBD1 (5 bases). CDR3 bases: TGTGCCAGTAGACAGGCAACTAATGAAAAACTGTTTTTT. It codes for CASRQATNEKLFF.